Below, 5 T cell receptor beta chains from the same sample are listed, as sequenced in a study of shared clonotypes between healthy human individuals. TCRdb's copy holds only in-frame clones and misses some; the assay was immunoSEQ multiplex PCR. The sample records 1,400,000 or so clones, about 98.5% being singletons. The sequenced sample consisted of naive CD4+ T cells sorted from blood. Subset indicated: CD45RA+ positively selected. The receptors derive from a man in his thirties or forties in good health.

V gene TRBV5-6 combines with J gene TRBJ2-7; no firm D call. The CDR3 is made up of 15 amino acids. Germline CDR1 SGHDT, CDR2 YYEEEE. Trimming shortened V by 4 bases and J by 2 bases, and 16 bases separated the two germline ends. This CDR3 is CASSRKDGQAYEQYF. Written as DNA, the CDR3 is TGTGCCAGCAGCCGGAAGGACGGGCAGGCCTACGAGCAGTACTTC.

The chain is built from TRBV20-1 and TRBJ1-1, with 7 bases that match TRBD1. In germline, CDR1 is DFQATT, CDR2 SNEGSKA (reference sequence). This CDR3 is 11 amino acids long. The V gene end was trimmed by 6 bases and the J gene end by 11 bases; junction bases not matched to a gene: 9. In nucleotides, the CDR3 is TGCAGTGCGGAGGACACAGGGGTGGCTTTCTTT. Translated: CSAEDTGVAFF.

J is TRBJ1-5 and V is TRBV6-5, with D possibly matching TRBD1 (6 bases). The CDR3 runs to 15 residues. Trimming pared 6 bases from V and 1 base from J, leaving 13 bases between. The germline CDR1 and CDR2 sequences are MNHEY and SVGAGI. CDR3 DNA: TGTGCCAGCAGACCAACAGGGAACAGCAATCAGCCCCAGCATTTT. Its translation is CASRPTGNSNQPQHF.

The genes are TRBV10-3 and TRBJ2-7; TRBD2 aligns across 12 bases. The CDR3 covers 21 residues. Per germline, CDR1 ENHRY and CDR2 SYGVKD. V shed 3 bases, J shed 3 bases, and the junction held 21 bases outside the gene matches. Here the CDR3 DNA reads TGTGCCATCAGTGACCCAGCCCCCACTAGCGGGAGGATCGTTAGCGGCTACGAGCAGTACTTC. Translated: CAISDPAPTSGRIVSGYEQYF.

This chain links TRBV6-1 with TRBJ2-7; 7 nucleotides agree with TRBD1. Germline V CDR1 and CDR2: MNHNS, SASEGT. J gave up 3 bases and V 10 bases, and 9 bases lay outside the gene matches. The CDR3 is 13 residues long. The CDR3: CATSTGLVYEQYF. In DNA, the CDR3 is TGTGCCACCTCGACAGGGTTAGTCTACGAGCAGTACTTC.